Following are 15 T cell receptor beta chains from one sample sequenced in a study of sequential checkpoint blockade in melanoma. Profiling relied on immunoSEQ multiplex PCR, and the TCRdb table lists in-frame clones only, not all of them. The sample consists of tens of thousands of clones, about 88% of them appearing once. Noted treatment: randomized to nivolumab then ipilimumab (arm A) or the reverse (arm B). Specimen: CD8+ T cells sorted from blood (inferred from file names), collected from a patient given nivolumab and ipilimumab in sequence. These receptors were taken from a human donor with melanoma.

This chain joins TRBV27 and TRBJ2-1, with TRBD1 matching over 8 bases. The CDR3 consists of 16 residues. From germline, CDR1 is MNHEY and CDR2 SMNVEV (reference sequence). J lost 1 base, V lost 5 bases, and 7 bases had no gene match. The CDR3 DNA reads as TGTGCCAGCAGTCCGCGGACAGGGCTTTCCTACAATGAGCAGTTCTTC. Translated, it gives CASSPRTGLSYNEQFF.

This clone turned up a few times. V and J are TRBV7-9 and TRBJ2-7, with 8 nucleotides matching TRBD1. The CDR3 is 13 amino acids. Germline V gene lookup returns CDR1 SEHNR and CDR2 FQNEAQ (reference sequence). The trim removed 11 bases at V and 4 bases at J, leaving 10 bases unmatched. This CDR3 is CASSRGQTYEQYF. The CDR3 DNA sequence: TGTGCCTCCTCCAGGGGGCAAACTTACGAGCAGTACTTC.

The rearrangement links TRBV27 to TRBJ2-7, with TRBD2 as a possible D gene (6 bases). V lost 1 base and J lost 0, with 13 bases in between. This CDR3 is 16 amino acids long. Germline V gene lookup returns CDR1 MNHEY and CDR2 SMNVEV (reference sequence). The CDR3 coding sequence is TGTGCCAGCAGTTTATGGGGGACTTATAGCTCCTACGAGCAGTACTTC. This sequence encodes CASSLWGTYSSYEQYF.

Written as DNA, the CDR3 is TGTGCCAGCAGCTGGGGGACAGGGCAATCCTACGAGCAGTACGTC. Translating gives CASSWGTGQSYEQYV. The chain links TRBV11-2 to TRBJ2-7; TRBD1 matches 9 bases. The V gene's germline CDR1 is SGHAT and CDR2 FQNNGV. The CDR3 runs to 15 residues. J was trimmed by 1 base and V by 4 bases; bases with no gene match: 5.

This clone showed up just once. The chain carries TRBV19 and TRBJ2-3, with D perhaps matching TRBD1 (6 bases). The CDR3 extends over 12 amino acids. Germline-derived CDR1 and CDR2 are LNHDA and SQIVND (reference sequence). V lost 6 bases and J 4 bases, leaving 8 bases between the germline ends. Here the CDR3 reads CASRQGPDTQYF. In DNA form, the CDR3 reads TGTGCCAGTAGACAGGGTCCAGATACGCAGTATTTT.

The V call is TRBV4-2, the J call TRBJ2-7; D is perhaps TRBD2 (5 bases). V was trimmed by 2 bases and J by 4 bases, leaving 15 bases between them. The CDR3 spans 15 residues. Germline lookup yields CDR1 LGHNA and CDR2 YNFKEQ. The CDR3 loop reads CASSQQVLLGYEQYF. Here the CDR3 DNA reads TGTGCCAGCAGCCAACAAGTCCTACTAGGGTACGAGCAGTACTTC.

The V call is TRBV11-2, the J call TRBJ1-5; D is undetermined. This CDR3 has 12 amino acids. The germline V gene has CDR1 SGHAT and CDR2 FQNNGV. The ends were cut back, 4 bases at V and 7 bases at J, with 8 bases in the middle. CDR3: CASSYGGQPQHF. The CDR3 DNA is TGTGCCAGCAGCTACGGCGGGCAGCCCCAGCATTTT.

This rearrangement joins TRBV6-6 to TRBJ2-1, with 14 bases matching TRBD2. There are 15 residues in the CDR3. The V gene end was trimmed by 5 bases and the J gene end by 8 bases; junction bases not matched to a gene: 5. Germline V gene data show CDR1 as MNHNY and CDR2 as SVGAGI (reference sequence). CDR3: CASSRGLAGVDEQFF. CDR3 in DNA: TGTGCCAGCAGTCGGGGACTAGCGGGAGTGGATGAGCAGTTCTTC.

The chain's CDR3 is CASSILKGQHYEQYF. CDR3 coding DNA: TGTGCCAGTAGTATACTTAAGGGACAGCACTACGAGCAGTACTTC. V gene TRBV19 combines with J gene TRBJ2-7; 7 nucleotides agree with TRBD1. This CDR3 comprises 15 residues. CDR1 and CDR2 (germline): LNHDA, SQIVND (reference sequence). V shed 2 bases and J 3 bases; nucleotides not matched to a gene: 7.

This clone has a single count. The rearrangement links TRBV19 to TRBJ1-1; D is perhaps TRBD1 (6 bases). The CDR3 totals 14 residues. Germline V gene sequence: CDR1 LNHDA, CDR2 SQIVND (reference sequence). The V and J ends lost 5 bases and 0 bases respectively, with 10 bases between them. CDR3 bases: TGTGCCAGTAGTGAAACAGGGATGAACACTGAAGCTTTCTTT. It codes for CASSETGMNTEAFF.

The CDR3 reads CAWSVGTNSYEQYF. DNA for the CDR3: TGTGCCTGGAGTGTGGGGACAAACTCCTACGAGCAGTACTTC. The J gene is TRBJ2-7, the V gene TRBV30; D possibly corresponds to TRBD1 (6 bases). The CDR3 runs 14 residues. The germline V gene has CDR1 GTSNPN and CDR2 SVGIG (reference sequence). The germline V and J ends were trimmed by 0 bases and 0 bases, with 9 bases remaining between them.

The chain employs TRBV28 and TRBJ2-1; 11 bases map to TRBD1. Looked up from germline, CDR1 is MDHEN and CDR2 is SYDVKM. J lost 6 bases, V lost 2 bases, and 6 bases had no gene match. The CDR3 extends over 16 amino acids. CDR3 DNA: TGTGCCAGCAGTTTACACATCGGGACAGGGGGCAATGAGCAGTTCTTC. Residues: CASSLHIGTGGNEQFF.

The sample holds one count of this clone. The CDR3 reads CASSLVTGGLTDTQYF. CDR3 nucleotides: TGTGCCAGCAGCTTGGTTACAGGGGGCTTGACAGATACGCAGTATTTT. The chain joins TRBV5-5 to TRBJ2-3, with 9 bases lining up with TRBD1. Germline values: CDR1 SGHKS, CDR2 YYEKEE (reference sequence). V was clipped by 0 bases and J by 3 bases; unmatched bases: 5. The CDR3 is 16 amino acids. The full variable domain, with the rest looked up from reference TRBV5-5 and TRBJ2-3, is DAGVTQSPTHLIKTRGQQVTLRCSPISGHKSVSWYQQVLGQGPQFIFQYYEKEERGRGNFPDRFSARQFPNYSSELNVNALLLGDSALYLCASSLVTGGLTDTQYFGPGTRLTVL.

The rearrangement links TRBV7-7 to TRBJ2-1; 11 positions agree with TRBD2. The CDR3 contains 16 residues. The germline gives CDR1 SSHAT, CDR2 FNYEAQ (reference sequence). The junction had 11 bases not matched to a gene; V was cut back by 5 bases and J by 8 bases. CDR3 bases: TGTGCCAGCAGCCAGGGACTAGCGGCTCCTTTGTATGAGCAGTTCTTC. It specifies CASSQGLAAPLYEQFF.

The chain has TRBV27 and TRBJ2-2, with D uncertain. The CDR3 is made up of 14 amino acids. CDR1 is MNHEY, CDR2 SMNVEV, per germline (reference sequence). The ends were cut back, 6 bases at V and 7 bases at J, with 15 bases in the middle. CDR3 sequence: CASSRFGAIGELFF. CDR3 bases: TGTGCCAGCAGCCGGTTTGGAGCAATCGGGGAGCTGTTTTTT.